This T cell receptor (beta chain) was recovered during a study of beta chain features in type 1 diabetes. This clone was observed a few times. The target antigen is unknown. Findings and caveats of the study: There were fewer insertions and more deletions at the VDJ junctions of type 1 diabetes patients.

Investigators reverse transcribed all isolated RNA, so they sequenced expressed TCRB transcripts. TCRdb's table, derived via immunoSEQ multiplex PCR, lists solely in-frame clones and lacks some. The data hold hundreds of thousands of clones, with 30% observed a single time. What was sequenced was naive CD4+ T cells from blood. This clonotype originated in a man aged 18 to 30 in good health.

Here the CDR3 reads CASSVASQGEVVNYGYTF. The CDR3 DNA reads as TGTGCCAGCAGCGTAGCTAGTCAGGGGGAAGTGGTGAACTATGGCTACACCTTC. This rearrangement joins TRBV9 to TRBJ1-2, with 7 nucleotides matching TRBD1. CDR1 is SGDLS, CDR2 YYNGEE, per germline. The V gene end was trimmed by 0 bases and the J gene end by 2 bases; junction bases not matched to a gene: 13. The CDR3 covers 18 residues.